The present T cell receptor (beta chain) was sequenced within a study of OX40 agonist ivuxolimab in advanced cancers. V lost 3 bases and J 2 bases, leaving 18 bases between the germline ends. Germline V lookup: CDR1 SGHRS, CDR2 YFSETQ. The CDR3 is 16 residues long. Measured with immunoSEQ multiplex PCR; TCRdb has only the in-frame clones, and not every one. The sample records about 42,000 clones, approximately 86% being singletons. The rearrangement links TRBV5-1 to TRBJ2-7, with D unclear. The receptor was derived from an adult with an advanced solid tumor such as melanoma, head and neck, liver or kidney cancer. Sequencing used CD4+ or CD8+ T cells sorted from blood, obtained in a trial of the OX40 agonist ivuxolimab. CDR3 DNA sequence: TGCGCCAGCAGCTCCCCCCGGCCGCCCTTCCCCTACGAGCAGTACTTC. Translated: CASSSPRPPFPYEQYF.